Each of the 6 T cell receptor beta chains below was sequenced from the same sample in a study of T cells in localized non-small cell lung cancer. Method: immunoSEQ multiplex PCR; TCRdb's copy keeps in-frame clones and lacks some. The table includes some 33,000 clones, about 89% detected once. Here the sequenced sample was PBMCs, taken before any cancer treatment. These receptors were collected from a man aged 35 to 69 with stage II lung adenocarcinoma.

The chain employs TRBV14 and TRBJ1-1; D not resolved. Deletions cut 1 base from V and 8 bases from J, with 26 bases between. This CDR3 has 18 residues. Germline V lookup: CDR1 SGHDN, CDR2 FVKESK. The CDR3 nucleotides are TGTGCCAGCAGCCAAGCTCGGTCGGCGCACCGAAAATGGCCGGAAGCTTTCTTT. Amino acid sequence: CASSQARSAHRKWPEAFF.

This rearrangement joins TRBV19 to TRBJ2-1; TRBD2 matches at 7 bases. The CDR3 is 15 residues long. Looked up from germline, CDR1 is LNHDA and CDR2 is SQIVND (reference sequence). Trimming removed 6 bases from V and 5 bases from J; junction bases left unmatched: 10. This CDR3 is CASRGELARDNEQFF. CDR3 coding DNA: TGTGCCAGTAGGGGGGAACTAGCGAGGGACAATGAGCAGTTCTTC.

CDR3 in DNA: TGCGCCAGCAGGCTAGCGGGAGGTGCGCAAGAGACCCAGTACTTC. As protein: CASRLAGGAQETQYF. This chain links TRBV10-2 with TRBJ2-5; 11 bases match TRBD2. From germline, CDR1 is WSHSY and CDR2 SAAADI. V lost 6 bases to trimming and J lost 2 bases; unmatched junction nucleotides: 5. The CDR3 extends over 15 amino acids.

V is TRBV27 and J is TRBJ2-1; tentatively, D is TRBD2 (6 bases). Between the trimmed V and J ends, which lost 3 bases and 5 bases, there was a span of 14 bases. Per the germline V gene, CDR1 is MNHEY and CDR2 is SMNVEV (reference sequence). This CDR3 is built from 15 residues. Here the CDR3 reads CASSFPSAVHNEQFF. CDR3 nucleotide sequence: TGTGCCAGCAGTTTTCCTAGCGCAGTTCACAATGAGCAGTTCTTC.

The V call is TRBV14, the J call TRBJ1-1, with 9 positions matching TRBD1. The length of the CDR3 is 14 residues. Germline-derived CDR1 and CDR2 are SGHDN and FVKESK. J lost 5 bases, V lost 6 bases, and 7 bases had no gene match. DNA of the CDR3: TGTGCCAGCAGGAAACAGGGGGCAAGGACTGAAGCTTTCTTT. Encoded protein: CASRKQGARTEAFF.

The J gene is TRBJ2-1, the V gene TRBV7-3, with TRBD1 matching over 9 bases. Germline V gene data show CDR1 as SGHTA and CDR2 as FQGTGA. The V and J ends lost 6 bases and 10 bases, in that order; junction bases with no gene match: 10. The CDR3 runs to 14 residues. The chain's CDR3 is CASRTGTGTGEQFF. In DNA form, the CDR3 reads TGTGCCAGCAGAACCGGGACAGGGACCGGAGAGCAGTTCTTC.